Listed below are T cell receptor beta chains from one sample, sequenced in a study of T cells in Graves' hyperthyroidism and ophthalmopathy. TCRdb called the multiplex PCR reads again in MiXCR, with one record for every CDR3 protein. The repertoire consists of about 350,000 distinct CDR3 sequences, with over 11% occurring once and the leading ten covering around 23%. Source material: blood. The receptors here all came from a woman aged 25-40 years with Graves' hyperthyroidism. The conserved cysteine and the conserved F or W are not part of the CDR3 here.

V	J	CDR3
TRBV30	TRBJ1-1	AWGGPTEAF
TRBV7-2	TRBJ2-7	ASSLSRGRTYEQY
TRBV6-2/TRBV6-3	TRBJ2-7	ASSSRDVRMWEQY
TRBV7-3	TRBJ2-1	ASSQTGLYNEQF
TRBV30	TRBJ2-5	AWSVGAGKTQY
TRBV28	TRBJ2-5	ASSLFEGTETQY
TRBV28	TRBJ2-3	ASRRGSTDTQY
TRBV7-9	TRBJ2-7	ASLNSGRAAGEQY
TRBV7-2	TRBJ2-2	ASSSTGGFNTGELF
TRBV12-5	TRBJ2-1	ASGFGQNSYNEQF
TRBV4-3	TRBJ2-7	ASSQDWAGGGDEQY
TRBV19	TRBJ2-7	ATSPGFGKALYEQY
TRBV20-1	TRBJ2-7	SARDWNFGGVGGEQY
TRBV6-2/TRBV6-3	TRBJ2-2	ASRRGGADTGELF
TRBV12-3/TRBV12-4	TRBJ2-5	ACSFDWAVTGSGETQY
TRBV20-1	TRBJ1-5	SARVGGPHYSNQPQH
TRBV27	TRBJ2-7	ASSSGAEQY
TRBV20-1	TRBJ2-5	SAFPIGETQY
TRBV19	TRBJ2-1	ASSMRAGADEQF
TRBV28	TRBJ2-1	ASTGVGSYNEQF
TRBV27	TRBJ2-1	ASSFSIGTSANGQF
TRBV10-3	TRBJ2-3	AISGWSGGGTDTQY
TRBV20-1	TRBJ2-2	SATDREGTGELF
TRBV5-1	TRBJ2-1	ASSPTGTTYNEQF
TRBV27	TRBJ1-1	ASSRTFDIFAPMNTEAF